This TCR beta chain was obtained from a study of blood T cell repertoires in COVID-19. Symptom resolution, clearance, or two negative PCRs marked the recovered donors of Cohort 3. This table comes from immunoSEQ multiplex PCR, and its TCRdb copy is limited to in-frame clones, with some not included. Among over 200,000 clones listed, about 87% were seen once. Germline loops: CDR1 GTSNPN, CDR2 SVGIG (reference sequence). The CDR3 has 13 residues. Trimming left V 5 bases short and J 0 bases short, with 5 bases between. This clonotype was sampled from a man aged 30 to 45 who had recovered from COVID-19. V and J are TRBV30 and TRBJ2-6; no reliable D call. Sequenced material: PBMCs or T cells enriched from blood (not recorded which). The CDR3 DNA follows: TGTGCCTGGTTTAGCTCTGGGGCCAACGTCCTGACTTTC. Its translation is CAWFSSGANVLTF.